Detailed here is one TCR beta chain. The antigen remains unidentified. TCRdb's table, derived via immunoSEQ multiplex PCR, lists solely in-frame clones and lacks some. The table lists about 120,000 clones, about nine tenths of them singletons, with 1.5% to 2% in the top ten. The entry originates in a study of cytomegalovirus exposure and HLA in healthy donors. Findings of the study overall: Investigators reported under 200 TCR beta chains as tied to cytomegalovirus. A few chains linked to CMV were shown in vitro to be specific for CMV antigens. TCR sequences were mostly rare, though some public TCRs occurred in many donors.

In germline, CDR1 is MNHEY, CDR2 SVGAGI. The CDR3 is made up of 14 amino acids. V lost 1 base and J 4 bases, leaving 9 bases between the germline ends. The sample comprised PBMCs. The chain uses TRBV6-5 and TRBJ2-3; D unclear. The sequence derives from a young man in good health and CMV-seronegative. CDR3 residues: CASSYWSPPDTQYF. CDR3 nucleotides: TGTGCCAGCAGTTACTGGAGCCCCCCAGATACGCAGTATTTT.